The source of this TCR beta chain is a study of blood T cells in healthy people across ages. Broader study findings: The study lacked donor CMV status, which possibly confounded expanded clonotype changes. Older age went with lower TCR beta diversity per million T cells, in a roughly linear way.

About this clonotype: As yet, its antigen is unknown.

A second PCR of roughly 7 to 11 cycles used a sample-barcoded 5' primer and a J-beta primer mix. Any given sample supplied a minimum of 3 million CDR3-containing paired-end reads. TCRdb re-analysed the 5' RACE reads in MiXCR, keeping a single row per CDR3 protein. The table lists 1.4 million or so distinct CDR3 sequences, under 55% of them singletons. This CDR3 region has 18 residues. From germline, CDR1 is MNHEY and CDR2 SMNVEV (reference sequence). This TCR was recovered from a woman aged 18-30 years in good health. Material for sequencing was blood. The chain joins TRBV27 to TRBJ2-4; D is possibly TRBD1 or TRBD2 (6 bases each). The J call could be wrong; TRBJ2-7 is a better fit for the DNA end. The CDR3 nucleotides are TGTGCCAGCAGTTTAGTGTGGGATGCGAGGGGGGTCTTCGACGAGCAGTACTTC. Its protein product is CASSLVWDARGVFDEQYF.